These T cell receptor beta chains were read from a single sample in a study of T cell responses to AZD1222 COVID-19 vaccine. Profiling relied on immunoSEQ multiplex PCR, and the TCRdb table lists in-frame clones only, not all of them. This sample has about 100,000 clones, with around 87% found just once. This specimen consisted of peripheral blood, obtained on day 0 of AZD1222 vaccination. The origin of the receptors is an adult in good health. Both conserved end residues are part of each CDR3. D genes are given only for firm matches. Size is omitted from some rows. Given values are once, few, many or a class for expanded clones.

clone_size j_call v_call d_call cdr3_nt cdr3_aa
. TRBJ1-2 TRBV7-2 . TGTGCCAGCAGCTTAGAATCCAGATTTCCCTATGGCTACACCTTC CASSLESRFPYGYTF
. TRBJ1-2 TRBV7-9 . TGTGCCAGCGGAAAGACCCAATCTCCAGCTATATATGGCTACACCTTC CASGKTQSPAIYGYTF
. TRBJ1-4 TRBV29-1 . TGCAGCGTTGGATTGGCAGATACTAATGAAAAACTGTTTTTT CSVGLADTNEKLFF
. TRBJ2-2 TRBV7-3 TRBD1 TGTGCCAGCAGCTTAACAGGGACAGGGGGCTTCGGGGAGCTGTTTTTT CASSLTGTGGFGELFF
. TRBJ1-3 TRBV5-1 TRBD1 TGCGCCAGCAGCGACACAGGGGGCTGGAACACCATATATTTT CASSDTGGWNTIYF
. TRBJ1-2 TRBV7-3 . TGTGCCAGCAGCCCTCGGACGCTGGACGTATCTGGCTACACCTTC CASSPRTLDVSGYTF
. TRBJ2-1 TRBV4-1 TRBD2 TGCGCCAGCAGCCAAGCTCTAGCGGGGGGCTTAACGAGCTCCTACAATGAGCAGTTCTTC CASSQALAGGLTSSYNEQFF
. TRBJ2-5 TRBV7-3 . TGTGCCAGCAGCTTAGGGGGGAACCAAGAGACCCAGTACTTC CASSLGGNQETQYF
. TRBJ1-4 TRBV7-9 . TGTGCCAGCAGCTTGAGGGGTGCAACTAATGAAAAACTGTTTTTT CASSLRGATNEKLFF
. TRBJ1-1 TRBV7-9 . TGTGCCAGCAGCTTATGGGTTGTTAGCACTGAAGCTTTCTTT CASSLWVVSTEAFF
. TRBJ1-5 TRBV19 . TGTGCCAGTAAGAGCAAGACTAATCAGCCCCAGCATTTT CASKSKTNQPQHF
. TRBJ1-2 TRBV12-3/TRBV12-4 . TGTGCCAGCAGTTTCGGACAGAACTATGGCTACACCTTC CASSFGQNYGYTF
. TRBJ2-3 TRBV5-5 . TGTGCCAGCAGCTTGGGCTGGGGAGGCACAGATACGCAGTATTTT CASSLGWGGTDTQYF
. TRBJ1-2 TRBV3-1/TRBV3-2 TRBD1 TGTGCCAGCAGCACTGGGACAGGATCCATCTATGGCTACACCTTC CASSTGTGSIYGYTF
. TRBJ2-2 TRBV5-8 TRBD1 TGTGCCAGCAGCGGGACAGGGGGACGATTGGGCACCGGGGAGCTGTTTTTT CASSGTGGRLGTGELFF
few TRBJ2-1 TRBV6-5 . TGTGCCAGCAGTTACCCTTACAATGAGCAGTTCTTC CASSYPYNEQFF
. TRBJ2-7 TRBV6-5 TRBD1 TGTGCCAGCAGACCGGGACAGGCCCCCTCCTACGAGCAGTACTTC CASRPGQAPSYEQYF
once TRBJ2-1 TRBV5-1 . TGCGCCAGCAGCGAGGGGCTACTACGGAATGAGCAGTTCTTC CASSEGLLRNEQFF
. TRBJ2-2 TRBV7-3 . TGTGCCAGCAGCTTATCACCAGGGAACACCGGGGAGCTGTTTTTT CASSLSPGNTGELFF
. TRBJ2-7 TRBV7-9 TRBD2 TGTGCCAGCAGCTTAGACGCGGGGGGCTTTGACGAGCAGTACTTC CASSLDAGGFDEQYF
. TRBJ1-1 TRBV24-1 . TGTGCCACCAGTGATTCTACCGGACCCCGGGCTTTCTTT CATSDSTGPRAFF
. TRBJ1-1 TRBV20-1 . TGCAGTGCTAGTGGCGTGGCCCAACTCCCCGCCCCAGCTTTCTTT CSASGVAQLPAPAFF
few TRBJ1-1 TRBV7-6 . TGTGCCAGCAGCCGTGGCTGGCGCACTGAAGCTTTCTTT CASSRGWRTEAFF
few TRBJ2-2 TRBV5-6 TRBD2 TGTGCCAGCAGCCTTTTAGCGGGAGCGAACACCGGGGAGCTGTTTTTT CASSLLAGANTGELFF
. TRBJ1-2 TRBV7-9 TRBD1 TGTGCCAGCAGCCCAGGACAGGGGGCGAGCGCCTATGGCTACACCTTC CASSPGQGASAYGYTF
. TRBJ1-1 TRBV7-6 . TGTGCCAGCAGCCATAAGGACAGCTTGAACACTGAAGCTTTCTTT CASSHKDSLNTEAFF
. TRBJ1-2 TRBV9 TRBD1 TGTGCCAGCAGCGTGGCCCCTGGACAGGGGGCTTCGGGCTACACCTTC CASSVAPGQGASGYTF
. TRBJ2-2 TRBV5-1 . TGCGCCAGCACCGGGACACACACCGGGGAGCTGTTTTTT CASTGTHTGELFF
once TRBJ2-3 TRBV7-3 . TGTGCCAGCAGTCTAGGACAGAGCACAGATACGCAGTATTTT CASSLGQSTDTQYF